This T cell receptor beta chain was recovered during a study of blood T cell repertoires in COVID-19. Background on the study: From the United States, Italy and Spain came samples of acute and convalescent COVID-19. The analysed material was cDNA or gDNA that came from T cells, B-cell-depleted T cells, or PBMCs.

There are 12 residues in the CDR3. With 8 bases removed from V and 6 bases from J, the gap between germline ends came to 14 bases. Germline V gene sequence: CDR1 SNHLY, CDR2 FYNNEI. In the original analysis: The authors estimated nucleated cell counts from reference gene primer amplification. Data came from immunoSEQ multiplex PCR; TCRdb stores just in-frame clones and leaves some out. The DNA was the basis for D and trimming; V, J and clone size are from that table. The table includes about 220,000 clones, roughly 80% detected once. The chain combines TRBV2 with TRBJ2-7; tentatively, D is TRBD1 (5 bases). Sequenced sample: peripheral blood. The TCR sequence derives from a woman in her sixties or seventies with acute or convalescent COVID-19. CDR3 in DNA: TGTGCCAGCTCCCCAGGGCGTAGCGAGCAGTACTTC. Translated, it gives CASSPGRSEQYF. Full variable domain (outside the CDR3, taken from reference TRBV2 and TRBJ2-7): EPEVTQTPSHQVTQMGQEVILRCVPISNHLYFYWYRQILGQKVEFLVSFYNNEISEKSEIFDDQFSVERPDGSNFTLKIRSTKLEDSAMYFCASSPGRSEQYFGPGTRLTVT.